A selection of T cell receptor beta chains follows, all from one sample in a study of technical replicates of blood from a handful of donors. Using immunoSEQ multiplex PCR, the repertoire was profiled, and TCRdb retains in-frame clones only, with some absent. The table includes about 84,000 clones, 95% to 98% detected once. Specimen: T cells isolated from PBMCs. The receptors were sampled from a human donor in good health. Both conserved end residues are part of each CDR3. A D gene is named only where the DNA matches it firmly.

d_call j_call v_call cdr3_aa cdr3_nt
TRBD1 TRBJ1-2 TRBV5-1 CASSLFLNPGGANGYTF TGCGCCAGCAGCTTATTCTTGAACCCAGGGGGCGCAAATGGCTACACCTTC
TRBD1 TRBJ1-1 TRBV2 CAAGGGSYTEAFF TGTGCCGCAGGGGGCGGCTCCTACACTGAAGCTTTCTTT
NA TRBJ1-1 TRBV28 CASSYQGQLEAFF TGTGCCAGCAGTTATCAAGGACAACTTGAAGCTTTCTTT
TRBD2 TRBJ2-5 TRBV5-1 CASSLAGGQETQYF TGCGCCAGCAGCTTAGCGGGAGGGCAAGAGACCCAGTACTTC
TRBD1 TRBJ2-7 TRBV18 CASSQRVQGDYEQYF TGTGCCAGCTCACAACGGGTACAGGGGGACTACGAGCAGTACTTC
TRBD1 TRBJ1-2 TRBV9 CASSFGTGDYGYTF TGTGCCAGCAGCTTCGGGACAGGGGACTATGGCTACACCTTC
TRBD1 TRBJ1-4 TRBV6-1 CASSEFTGGGNEKLFF TGTGCCAGCAGTGAATTCACAGGGGGAGGGAATGAAAAACTGTTTTTT
NA TRBJ1-4 TRBV4-1 CASSLWGQGNEKLFF TGCGCCAGCAGCCTTTGGGGGCAGGGGAATGAAAAACTGTTTTTT
TRBD2 TRBJ2-7 TRBV13 CASSTRTSVSYEQYF TGTGCCAGCAGCACCCGGACTAGCGTTTCTTACGAGCAGTACTTC
NA TRBJ2-1 TRBV4-1 CASSQALQRINEQFF TGCGCCAGCAGCCAAGCCCTCCAGCGGATCAATGAGCAGTTCTTC
NA TRBJ2-5 TRBV4-2 CASSPPMDSLETQYF TGTGCCAGCAGCCCACCCATGGACTCTTTGGAGACCCAGTACTTC
NA TRBJ1-2 TRBV28 CASSLTLGLSKGFNYGYTF TGTGCCAGCAGCCTGACCTTGGGGCTATCGAAAGGATTCAACTATGGCTACACCTTC
NA TRBJ1-4 TRBV4-1 CASSQGRDSANEKLFF TGCGCCAGCAGCCAAGGTCGTGACTCGGCTAATGAAAAACTGTTTTTT
TRBD1 TRBJ1-1 TRBV29-1 CSAQTRQGTTEAFF TGCAGCGCCCAAACCCGACAGGGGACCACTGAAGCTTTCTTT
TRBD1 TRBJ2-2 TRBV7-3 CASSDRAAGELFF TGTGCCAGCAGCGACAGGGCGGCCGGGGAGCTGTTTTTT